A selection of T cell receptor beta chains follows, all from one sample in a study of T cell responses to AZD1222 COVID-19 vaccine. Sequenced by immunoSEQ multiplex PCR; TCRdb stores in-frame clones only, minus some. The sample lists over 150,000 clones, 90% to 95% occurring once. Specimen: peripheral blood, collected 28 days after the second dose of the MenACWY control vaccine. The receptors derive from an adult who received the MenACWY meningococcal vaccine as a control. Each CDR3 is given with its conserved first and last residue. The order of the fields is V gene, clone size, J gene, CDR3 protein. A row's size may be missing; if present it is once, few, many or a size class.

TRBV6-5,-,TRBJ2-2,CASRQGFTGELFF
TRBV27,-,TRBJ1-2,CASSFSGNYGYTF
TRBV30,-,TRBJ2-1,CAWSVALMVYEQFF
TRBV11-1,-,TRBJ1-1,CASSFRTGAGDTEAFF
TRBV12-3/TRBV12-4,-,TRBJ1-1,CASRGTGGTEAFF
TRBV4-1,-,TRBJ2-2,CASSRTTGVGELFF
TRBV6-6,-,TRBJ2-7,CASSSRGREWREQYF
TRBV4-3,-,TRBJ1-1,CASSPQTGMNTEAFF
TRBV10-1,-,TRBJ1-1,CASSMTGSNTEAFF
TRBV30,-,TRBJ1-4,CAWGWGDEKLFF
TRBV5-1,once,TRBJ2-3,CASRETSTDTQYF
TRBV10-3,-,TRBJ1-1,CAISESNKGGQSRLMNTEAFF
TRBV6-5,-,TRBJ1-5,CASSYQHLGQPQHF
TRBV3-1/TRBV3-2,-,TRBJ2-5,CASSQDQWVKYF
TRBV6-6,-,TRBJ1-2,CASSGGQEIYGYTF
TRBV19,-,TRBJ1-2,CASSTDRGYGYTF
TRBV9,once,TRBJ2-3,CASKYRDRGTDTQYF
TRBV30,-,TRBJ1-1,CAWSNDRGRMNTEAFF
TRBV28,once,TRBJ1-5,CASSLHKGASNQPQHF
TRBV6-5,once,TRBJ1-2,CASRNLPGEDGYTF
TRBV7-3,-,TRBJ1-1,CASSREGNTEAFF
TRBV6-5,-,TRBJ2-1,CASRNRDRQFF
TRBV4-3,-,TRBJ2-3,CASSQLWQYTDTQYF
TRBV19,-,TRBJ2-5,CASSPLAGGETQYF
TRBV11-2,-,TRBJ1-2,CASSQPGGRLYGYTF
TRBV3-1/TRBV3-2,-,TRBJ1-1,CASSQDTGRSEAFF
TRBV19,-,TRBJ1-2,CATSRDRASGYTF
TRBV6-5,-,TRBJ1-6,CASSFGGGSSPLHF
TRBV27,-,TRBJ2-7,CATIRAGGAYEQYF
TRBV11-1,-,TRBJ2-2,CASSSHGADYTGELFF
TRBV28,-,TRBJ1-1,CASSRVPPEAFF
TRBV25-1,-,TRBJ2-5,CASSESQQGALGETQYF
TRBV3-1/TRBV3-2,-,TRBJ2-2,CASSFSGGMYTGELFF
TRBV24-1,-,TRBJ2-1,CATSDRKDPSEQFF
TRBV30,-,TRBJ2-3,CALTGSGDTQYF
TRBV30,-,TRBJ1-2,CAWSPGSYGYTF
TRBV2,-,TRBJ1-2,CASSDRANYGYTF
TRBV5-8,-,TRBJ1-6,CASSYGTGGSPLHF